This T cell receptor (beta chain) was observed in a study of T cell responses to AZD1222 COVID-19 vaccine. Study-level findings and limits: Spike-specific TCR repertoires showed rising breadth and depth after two AZD1222 doses. Just a handful of AZD1222 recipients tested seropositive at baseline. Nearly half of spike-specific TCRs reportedly target variant regions that are unmutated in the B.1.351 and B.1.1.7 variants.

The CDR3 extends over 15 amino acids. V lost 4 bases to trimming and J lost 8 bases; unmatched junction nucleotides: 10. Germline V CDR1 and CDR2: MDHEN, SYDVKM. Analyses pooled second doses at about 4 or about 12 weeks. Libraries were prepared by immunoSEQ multiplex PCR; TCRdb keeps only in-frame clonotypes and omits some of them. The sample lists 150,000 to 200,000 clones, roughly 87% occurring once. With respect to this clone: The antigen remains undetermined.

Sequenced material: peripheral blood, taken 28 days after the second AZD1222 dose. The chain has TRBV28 and TRBJ1-4; 7 nucleotides align to TRBD1. The sequence derives from an adult who received the AZD1222 COVID-19 vaccine. The CDR3 bases are TGTGCCAGCAGTTCTATTAACCGGGACAGAGAAAAACTGTTTTTT. It translates to CASSSINRDREKLFF.